This TCR beta chain was obtained from a study of regulatory T cells in long-lasting Graves disease. Time point here: newly diagnosed GD, antithyroid drugs for less than 3 months. PBMC-extracted RNA yielded the TCR library. Assembly of TCR beta libraries relied on iRepertoire HTBI primers together with Arm-PCR of CDR3 regions. TCRdb reanalysed the multiplex PCR reads using MiXCR and keeps one entry per CDR3 protein. Counted here are approximately 470,000 distinct CDR3 sequences, 15% to 20% occurring once; the ten biggest clones make up approximately 12%. This clonotype came up many times. Trimming shortened V by 5 bases and J by 0 bases, and 10 bases separated the two germline ends. Looked up from germline, CDR1 is LGHNT and CDR2 is FRNRAP. The CDR3 is 15 residues long. Another study also made use of these data, one on T cells in Graves' hyperthyroidism and ophthalmopathy.

The sequence was collected from a man in his forties with Graves disease. The sequencing used peripheral blood mononuclear cells (PBMCs), collected at new diagnosis, from a patient treated with antithyroid drugs. The V call is TRBV12-5, the J call TRBJ1-4, with TRBD1 as a possible D gene (5 bases). The CDR3 loop reads CASGPMGATNEKLFF. The CDR3 DNA is TGTGCTAGTGGTCCCATGGGGGCAACTAATGAAAAACTGTTTTTT.